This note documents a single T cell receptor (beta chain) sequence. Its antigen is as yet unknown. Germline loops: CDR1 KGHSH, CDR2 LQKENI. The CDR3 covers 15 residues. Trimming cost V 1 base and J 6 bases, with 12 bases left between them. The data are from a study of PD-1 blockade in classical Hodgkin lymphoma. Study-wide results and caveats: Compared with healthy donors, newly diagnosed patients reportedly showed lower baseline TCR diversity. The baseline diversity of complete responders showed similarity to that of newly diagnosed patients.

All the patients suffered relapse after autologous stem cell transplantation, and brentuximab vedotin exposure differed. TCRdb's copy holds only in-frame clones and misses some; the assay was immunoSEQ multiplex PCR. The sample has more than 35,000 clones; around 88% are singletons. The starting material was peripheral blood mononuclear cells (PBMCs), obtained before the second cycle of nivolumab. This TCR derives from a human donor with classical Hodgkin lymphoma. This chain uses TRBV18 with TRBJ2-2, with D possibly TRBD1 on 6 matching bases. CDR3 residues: CASSPQSQGSGELFF. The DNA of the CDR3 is TGTGCCAGCTCACCACAGTCGCAGGGGTCCGGGGAGCTGTTTTTT.